What follows are 15 T cell receptor beta chains derived from one specimen sequenced in a study of blood T cell repertoires in COVID-19. This table comes from immunoSEQ multiplex PCR, and its TCRdb copy is limited to in-frame clones, with some not included. Here the sample spans more than 90,000 clones, about 80% being singletons. The sequenced material came from peripheral blood. The receptors were sampled from a man aged 55 to 70 with acute or convalescent COVID-19.

The chain combines TRBV19 with TRBJ2-6; tentative D call: TRBD2 (6 bases). CDR3 length: 17 amino acids. V was pared by 6 bases and J by 0 bases, with 15 bases between. Germline V CDR1 and CDR2: LNHDA, SQIVND (reference sequence). CDR3 in DNA: TGTGCCAGTAGCCCGGCGGGATCCAACTCTGGGGCCAACGTCCTGACTTTC. Its protein is CASSPAGSNSGANVLTF.

J is TRBJ1-2 and V is TRBV6-6; TRBD1 matches at 8 bases. Germline CDR1 is MNHNY and CDR2 is SVGAGI (reference sequence). This CDR3 has 16 amino acids. The J segment lost 3 bases and the V segment lost 0 bases, leaving 6 bases of the junction unmatched. The chain's CDR3 is CASSYSRTGQYYGYTF. CDR3 sequence (DNA): TGTGCCAGCAGTTACTCAAGGACAGGGCAATACTATGGCTACACCTTC.

The chain carries TRBV13 and TRBJ2-3; 8 bases fit TRBD2. The germline CDR1 and CDR2 sequences are PRHDT and FYEKMQ (reference sequence). The junction had 9 bases not matched to a gene; V was cut back by 4 bases and J by 6 bases. This CDR3 contains 15 residues. In nucleotides, the CDR3 is TGTGCCAGCAGCTCCACTAGCGGTGGCCTGGATACGCAGTATTTT. Encoded protein: CASSSTSGGLDTQYF.

This clone came up many times. In the same sample, other DNA sequences code for this CDR3. The chain carries TRBV11-2 and TRBJ2-7; no clear D gene. The CDR3 runs 12 residues. The germline V gene encodes CDR1 SGHAT and CDR2 FQNNGV. V gave up 4 bases and J gave up 5 bases, with 9 bases separating them. The CDR3 DNA sequence: TGTGCCAGCAGCTCTGGTGGCCACGAGCAGTACGTC. This sequence encodes CASSSGGHEQYV.

This clone was picked up a small number of times. The chain uses TRBV7-9 and TRBJ1-3; TRBD1 might be the D (5 bases). Germline V gene sequence: CDR1 SEHNR, CDR2 FQNEAQ (reference sequence). The CDR3 is 15 amino acids. V was clipped by 6 bases and J by 2 bases, with 14 bases between them. The CDR3 is CASRRGGAAGNTIYF. The CDR3 bases are TGTGCCAGCAGACGGGGGGGAGCAGCTGGAAACACCATATATTTT. The variable domain in full, with the rest retrieved from reference TRBV7-9 and TRBJ1-3, is DTGVSQNPRHKITKRGQNVTFRCDPISEHNRLYWYRQTLGQGPEFLTYFQNEAQLEKSRLLSDRFSAERPKGSFSTLEIQRTEQGDSAMYLCASRRGGAAGNTIYFGEGSWLTVV.

This chain connects TRBV2 to TRBJ2-1, with 11 bases identical to TRBD2. Germline loops: CDR1 SNHLY, CDR2 FYNNEI. V lost 11 bases to trimming and J lost 2 bases; unmatched junction nucleotides: 2. CDR3 length: 13 amino acids. The chain's CDR3 is CAGGLAAYNEQFF. The CDR3 region has the DNA TGTGCCGGGGGACTAGCGGCCTACAATGAGCAGTTCTTC.

This rearrangement joins TRBV6-5 to TRBJ1-2; 11 nucleotides align to TRBD1. From germline, CDR1 is MNHEY and CDR2 SVGAGI. This CDR3 contains 13 residues. With 8 bases clipped from V and 8 bases from J, the junction kept 7 bases outside the gene matches. Here the CDR3 DNA reads TGTGCCAGCTTAAGGACAGGGGGCGGGGGCTACACCTTC. It codes for CASLRTGGGGYTF.

This chain connects TRBV7-2 to TRBJ2-1; 10 nucleotides line up with TRBD2. The CDR3 is 15 amino acids. Germline loops: CDR1 SGHTA, CDR2 FQGNSA. The V segment lost 4 bases and the J segment 2 bases; nucleotides outside the gene matches: 2. The CDR3: CASSSLAGPYNEQFF. Here the CDR3 DNA reads TGTGCCAGCAGCTCACTAGCGGGACCCTACAATGAGCAGTTCTTC.

CDR3 loop: CASSFFISGLAGDTQYF. DNA for the CDR3: TGTGCCAGCAGCTTTTTTATTAGTGGACTAGCGGGAGATACGCAGTATTTT. The genes are TRBV11-3 and TRBJ2-3; 11 bases match TRBD2. V was clipped by 3 bases and J by 5 bases; unmatched bases: 10. This CDR3 contains 17 residues. Germline-derived CDR1 and CDR2 are SGHNT and YENEEA.

V gene TRBV27 combines with J gene TRBJ2-7, with D perhaps TRBD2 (6 bases). Germline CDR1 reads MNHEY; CDR2 reads SMNVEV (reference sequence). The CDR3 runs 15 residues. V lost 5 bases and J 4 bases, leaving 18 bases between the germline ends. The CDR3 sequence: CASSGGADSFYEQYF. The DNA for the CDR3 is TGTGCCAGCAGTGGAGGGGCAGACAGTTTTTACGAGCAGTACTTC.

This chain uses TRBV12-3 or TRBV12-4 with TRBJ2-7; 7 nucleotides line up with TRBD1. The junction had 2 bases not matched to a gene; V was cut back by 6 bases and J by 0 bases. The CDR3 contains 13 residues. CDR3: CASRRTGSYEQYV. In DNA, the CDR3 is TGTGCCAGCAGGAGGACAGGCTCCTACGAGCAGTACGTC.

This chain links TRBV5-1 with TRBJ1-4, with 10 bases that match TRBD1. This CDR3 has 15 residues. V lost 2 bases to trimming and J lost 6 bases; unmatched junction nucleotides: 4. CDR1 and CDR2 (germline): SGHRS, YFSETQ. The CDR3 DNA reads TGCGCCAGCAGCTTCGATGGGACAGGGGATGAAAAACTGTTTTTT. This gives the protein CASSFDGTGDEKLFF.

V usage is TRBV24-1 and J usage is TRBJ2-5; perhaps TRBD2 as D (6 bases). The V end was cut by 6 bases, the J end by 2 bases, with 15 bases between. There are 15 residues in the CDR3. The germline gives CDR1 KGHDR, CDR2 SFDVKD. The CDR3 nucleotides are TGTGCCACCAGTCGGGCGGGGAGAAATCAAGAGACCCAGTACTTC. Amino acids: CATSRAGRNQETQYF.

The chain joins TRBV30 to TRBJ1-4; perhaps TRBD1 as D (6 bases). The CDR3 covers 15 residues. V was cut by 2 bases and J by 8 bases, with 18 bases left in between. The V gene's germline CDR1 is GTSNPN and CDR2 SVGIG (reference sequence). CDR3 coding DNA: TGTGCCTGGAGTTATGGTTCACAGGGAGGGGAAAAACTGTTTTTT. This encodes CAWSYGSQGGEKLFF.

The chain has TRBV11-2 and TRBJ2-1, with 11 nucleotides matching TRBD2. Losses at the gene ends were 6 bases for V and 1 base for J; bases not matched to a gene: 5. This CDR3 contains 16 residues. Germline V gene data show CDR1 as SGHAT and CDR2 as FQNNGV. This CDR3 reads CASSPTSGSSYNEQFF. In DNA, the CDR3 is TGTGCCAGCAGTCCCACTAGCGGGAGTTCCTACAATGAGCAGTTCTTC.